Given below is one T cell receptor beta chain in context. The same CDR3 also results from other DNA sequences found in this sample. The data were obtained in a study of blood T cell repertoires in COVID-19. Across the study: The United States, Italy and Spain supplied acute and convalescent COVID-19 samples. T cells, B-cell-depleted T cells, or PBMCs provided the cDNA or gDNA that served as material.

Patients of the Seattle cohort, enrolled during active infection, were followed longitudinally. Per germline, CDR1 LGHDT and CDR2 YNNKEL (reference sequence). The CDR3 has 13 residues. V was cut by 1 base and J by 7 bases, with 5 bases left in between. Source study methods: For nucleated cells, counts were estimated from reference gene primer amplification. The protocol was immunoSEQ multiplex PCR, while the TCRdb copy is restricted to in-frame clones and leaves out a portion. The D gene and trimming were derived from the DNA, and the V and J assignments and clone size from that table. The table includes hundreds of thousands of clones, just under 90% detected once.

This receptor was identified in a woman aged 25-40 years with COVID-19, enrolled during active disease. The chain joins TRBV3-1 (or the pseudogene TRBV3-2) to TRBJ1-6; D call uncertain. Sequenced: peripheral blood. This CDR3 is CASSQAVNSPLHF. The CDR3 DNA reads as TGTGCCAGCAGCCAAGCAGTGAATTCACCCCTCCACTTT.